The clone carrying this T cell receptor (beta chain) was picked up many times. No antigen is known for it. These data belong to a study of regulatory T cells in long-lasting Graves disease. For the study at large: Persistent Graves' disease required over 5 years of antithyroid drugs and positive TSH receptor antibodies. Regarding the study as a whole: There were preferences for TRBV28, TRBJ1-2 and TRBJ2-5 in persistent disease. Researchers reported studying only peripheral blood, not thyroid tissue.

Documented time point: persistent/refractory GD, antithyroid drugs over 5 years with positive TRAb. PBMC-extracted RNA yielded the TCR library. CDR3 length equals 15 residues. CDR1 and CDR2 (germline): MDHEN, SYDVKM. V lost 6 bases and J 3 bases, leaving 15 bases between the germline ends. Through Arm-PCR of CDR3 regions and iRepertoire HTBI primers, TCR beta libraries were built. Authors' processing steps: Detected in the samples were about 60 TRBV and 15 or so TRBJ segments. TCRdb itself ran the multiplex PCR reads through MiXCR, one entry per CDR3 protein. These V and J calls originate from TCRdb's pipeline instead of the authors' own analysis. The data show almost 350,000 distinct CDR3 sequences, 15% to 20% seen once.

The receptor was derived from a female donor with Graves disease. The material sequenced was peripheral blood mononuclear cells (PBMCs), taken when the disease was refractory, from a patient treated with antithyroid drugs. The V and J genes are TRBV28 and TRBJ1-5; D perhaps matches TRBD1 (5 bases). The chain's CDR3 is CASRAGGPFNQPQHF. The DNA of the CDR3 is TGTGCCAGCAGGGCTGGGGGACCGTTCAATCAGCCCCAGCATTTT.